The TCR beta chain described here comes from a study of cytomegalovirus exposure and HLA in healthy donors. Clones were read by immunoSEQ multiplex PCR, and TCRdb kept only the in-frame ones, dropping some. Altogether approximately 200,000 clones are present, 80% to 90% being singletons, with the ten largest covering around 3%. As to this clone: Its matching antigen is unknown.

The CDR3 extends over 15 amino acids. Per the germline V gene, CDR1 is MNHEY and CDR2 is SVGAGI. Trimming removed 6 bases from V and 5 bases from J; junction bases left unmatched: 10. Whole-study findings and limits: Usually a TCR sequence was rare, but some public TCRs were found in many donors. Reports described diagnosis of cytomegalovirus status by the classifier as highly specific and sensitive. According to the study, approximately 150 TCR beta chains were cytomegalovirus-associated.

The J gene is TRBJ2-1, the V gene TRBV6-5; 7 bases match TRBD2. This clonotype originated in a woman aged 18-30 years in good health and CMV-seronegative. The specimen was PBMCs. In DNA, the CDR3 is TGTGCCAGCAGCCGACGGGGAGGGGCACACAATGAGCAGTTCTTC. Translated: CASSRRGGAHNEQFF.